A single TCR beta chain is shown here with its context. CDR3 length: 15 residues. Trimming shortened V by 0 bases and J by 1 base, and 9 bases separated the two germline ends. Germline CDR1 MGHRA, CDR2 YSYEKL. Generated by immunoSEQ multiplex PCR, the TCRdb table keeps only in-frame clones and is missing some. Altogether 140,000 to 150,000 clones are present, 75% to 90% being singletons, with the ten largest covering around 10%. The sample comes from a study of blood T cell repertoires in COVID-19. On the study more broadly: Sites in the United States, Italy and Spain provided acute and convalescent COVID-19 samples. PBMCs, B-cell-depleted T cells, or T cells were the source of the cDNA or gDNA that made up the material.

Grouping used clinical history reported by participants in a survey and questionnaire. Donors in Cohort 3 counted as recovered after two negative PCRs, clearance, or symptom resolution. The chain is built from TRBV4-1 and TRBJ2-5; D not resolved. The receptor comes from a man in his fifties or sixties who had recovered from COVID-19. Material: PBMCs or T cells enriched from blood (not recorded which). This CDR3 reads CASSQDGHAQETQYF. CDR3 in DNA: TGCGCCAGCAGCCAAGATGGCCATGCCCAAGAGACCCAGTACTTC.